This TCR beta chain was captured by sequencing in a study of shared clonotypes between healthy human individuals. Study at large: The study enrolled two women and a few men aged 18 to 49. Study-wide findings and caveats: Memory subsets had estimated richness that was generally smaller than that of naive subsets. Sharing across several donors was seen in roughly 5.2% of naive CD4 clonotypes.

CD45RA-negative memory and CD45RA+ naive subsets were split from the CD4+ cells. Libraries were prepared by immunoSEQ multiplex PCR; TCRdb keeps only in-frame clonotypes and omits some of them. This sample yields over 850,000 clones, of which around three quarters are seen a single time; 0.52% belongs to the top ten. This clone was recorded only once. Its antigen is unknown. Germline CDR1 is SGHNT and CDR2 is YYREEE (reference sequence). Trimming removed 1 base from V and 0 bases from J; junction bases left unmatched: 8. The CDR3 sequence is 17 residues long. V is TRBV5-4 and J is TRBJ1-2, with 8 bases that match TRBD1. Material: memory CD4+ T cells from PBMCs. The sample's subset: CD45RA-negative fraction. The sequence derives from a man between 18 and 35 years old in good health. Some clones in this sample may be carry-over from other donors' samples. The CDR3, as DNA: TGTGCCAGCAGCTTGTTAGGCAGGGGGCTCCCTAACTATGGCTACACCTTC. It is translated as CASSLLGRGLPNYGYTF.